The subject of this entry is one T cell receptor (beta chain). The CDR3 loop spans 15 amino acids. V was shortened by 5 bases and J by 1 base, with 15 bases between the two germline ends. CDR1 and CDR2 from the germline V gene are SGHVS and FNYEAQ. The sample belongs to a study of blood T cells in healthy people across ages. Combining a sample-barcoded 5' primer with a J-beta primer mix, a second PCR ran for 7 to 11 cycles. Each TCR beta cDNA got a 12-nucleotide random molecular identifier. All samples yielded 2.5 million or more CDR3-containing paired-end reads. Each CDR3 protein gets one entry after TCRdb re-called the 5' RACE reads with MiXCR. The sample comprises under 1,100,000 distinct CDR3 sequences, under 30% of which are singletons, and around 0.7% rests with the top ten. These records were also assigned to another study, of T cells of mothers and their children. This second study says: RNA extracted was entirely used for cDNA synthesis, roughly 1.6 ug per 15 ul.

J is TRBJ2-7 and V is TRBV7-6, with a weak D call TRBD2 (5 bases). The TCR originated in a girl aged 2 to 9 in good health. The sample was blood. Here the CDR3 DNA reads TGTGCCAGCAGCCCCGACTACGTAACGTCCTACGAGCAGTACTTC. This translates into CASSPDYVTSYEQYF.